A selection of T cell receptor beta chains follows, all from one sample in a study of T cell responses to AZD1222 COVID-19 vaccine. TCRdb's copy holds only in-frame clones and misses some; the assay was immunoSEQ multiplex PCR. This sample yields over 100,000 clones, of which around 87% are seen a single time; 4.4% belongs to the top ten. The specimen comprised peripheral blood, sampled 28 days after the second AZD1222 dose. The receptors originated from an adult who received the AZD1222 COVID-19 vaccine. The CDR3 runs from the conserved cysteine through the conserved F or W. The D gene is left open where the match is weak. Clone size is shown for a subset of rows, as once, few, many or a class of expanded clone.

j_gene: TRBJ1-3
abundance: once
v_gene: TRBV30
d_gene: NA
CDR3aa: CAWSLRMGQGNTIYF
CDR3nt: TGTGCCTGGAGTCTCCGTATGGGACAAGGAAACACCATATATTTT

j_gene: TRBJ2-2
abundance: NA
v_gene: TRBV30
d_gene: TRBD1
CDR3aa: CAWSGKGANLITGELFF
CDR3nt: TGTGCCTGGAGTGGGAAGGGGGCGAACCTGATTACCGGGGAGCTGTTTTTT

j_gene: TRBJ1-3
abundance: once
v_gene: TRBV4-3
d_gene: NA
CDR3aa: CASSRTGGSGNTIYF
CDR3nt: TGCGCCAGCAGCCGGACCGGAGGCTCTGGAAACACCATATATTTT

j_gene: TRBJ1-2
abundance: NA
v_gene: TRBV27
d_gene: NA
CDR3aa: CASSSQQGSYYGYTF
CDR3nt: TGTGCCAGCAGTTCCCAACAAGGGAGCTACTATGGCTACACCTTC

j_gene: TRBJ2-5
abundance: NA
v_gene: TRBV7-2
d_gene: NA
CDR3aa: CASSFTAIQETQYF
CDR3nt: TGTGCCAGCAGCTTCACTGCAATCCAAGAGACCCAGTACTTC

j_gene: TRBJ2-7
abundance: NA
v_gene: TRBV7-6
d_gene: TRBD2
CDR3aa: CASSSGLAGTSSYEQYF
CDR3nt: TGTGCCAGCAGCTCTGGACTAGCGGGAACAAGCTCCTACGAGCAGTACTTC

j_gene: TRBJ1-3
abundance: NA
v_gene: TRBV5-1
d_gene: NA
CDR3aa: CASSSDTGLNTIYF
CDR3nt: TGCGCCAGCAGTTCTGACACGGGCTTAAACACCATATATTTT

j_gene: TRBJ1-2
abundance: many
v_gene: TRBV28
d_gene: TRBD1
CDR3aa: CASSAPRGGLTF
CDR3nt: TGTGCCAGCAGTGCCCCCCGAGGGGGCCTAACCTTC

j_gene: TRBJ2-7
abundance: NA
v_gene: TRBV7-9
d_gene: NA
CDR3aa: CASSLWQGILYF
CDR3nt: TGTGCCAGCAGCTTGTGGCAGGGCATCCTGTACTTC

j_gene: TRBJ1-1
abundance: NA
v_gene: TRBV14
d_gene: NA
CDR3aa: CASSLLRNTEAFF
CDR3nt: TGTGCCAGCAGCCTCTTAAGGAACACTGAAGCTTTCTTT

j_gene: TRBJ1-5
abundance: few
v_gene: TRBV10-3
d_gene: TRBD1
CDR3aa: CAISDRDRGPIKPQHF
CDR3nt: TGTGCCATCAGTGATCGGGACAGGGGTCCCATCAAGCCCCAGCATTTT

j_gene: TRBJ1-1
abundance: NA
v_gene: TRBV5-4
d_gene: NA
CDR3aa: CASSLISTEAFF
CDR3nt: TGTGCCAGCAGCCTCATTAGCACTGAAGCTTTCTTT

j_gene: TRBJ2-2
abundance: once
v_gene: TRBV28
d_gene: TRBD1
CDR3aa: CASSDRTGAGELFF
CDR3nt: TGTGCCAGCAGTGACCGGACAGGGGCCGGGGAGCTGTTTTTT

j_gene: TRBJ2-2
abundance: NA
v_gene: TRBV27
d_gene: NA
CDR3aa: CASSTLAEHTGELFF
CDR3nt: TGTGCCAGCAGTACATTAGCGGAGCACACCGGGGAGCTGTTTTTT

j_gene: TRBJ1-4
abundance: NA
v_gene: TRBV19
d_gene: NA
CDR3aa: CASSIGGAREKLFF
CDR3nt: TGTGCCAGTAGTATCGGGGGGGCGCGTGAAAAACTGTTTTTT

j_gene: TRBJ2-7
abundance: medium-sized
v_gene: TRBV14
d_gene: TRBD2
CDR3aa: CASSRPGLNRHEQYF
CDR3nt: TGTGCCAGCAGCCGTCCGGGACTAAACCGCCACGAGCAGTACTTC

j_gene: TRBJ1-2
abundance: NA
v_gene: TRBV28
d_gene: NA
CDR3aa: CASSPPGALHYGYTF
CDR3nt: TGTGCCAGCAGCCCCCCGGGGGCCCTCCACTATGGCTACACCTTC

j_gene: TRBJ1-2
abundance: once
v_gene: TRBV11-3
d_gene: NA
CDR3aa: CASSLDRNYGYTF
CDR3nt: TGTGCCAGCAGCTTAGACAGAAACTATGGCTACACCTTC

j_gene: TRBJ2-7
abundance: NA
v_gene: TRBV5-1
d_gene: TRBD2
CDR3aa: CASSLAETSGGWSSYEQYF
CDR3nt: TGCGCCAGCAGCTTGGCCGAGACTAGCGGGGGCTGGAGCTCCTACGAGCAGTACTTC

j_gene: TRBJ2-3
abundance: NA
v_gene: TRBV9
d_gene: TRBD2
CDR3aa: CASSVLLAGDTQYF
CDR3nt: TGTGCCAGCAGCGTATTGTTAGCGGGAGATACGCAGTATTTT

j_gene: TRBJ2-1
abundance: NA
v_gene: TRBV30
d_gene: NA
CDR3aa: CAWTGKSYNEQFF
CDR3nt: TGTGCCTGGACCGGGAAATCCTACAATGAGCAGTTCTTC

j_gene: TRBJ2-5
abundance: NA
v_gene: TRBV5-5
d_gene: NA
CDR3aa: CASSLGPPETQYF
CDR3nt: TGTGCCAGCAGCTTGGGCCCGCCAGAGACCCAGTACTTC

j_gene: TRBJ2-5
abundance: NA
v_gene: TRBV4-3
d_gene: NA
CDR3aa: CASSQVDIGTQYF
CDR3nt: TGCGCCAGCAGCCAGGTTGACATCGGGACCCAGTACTTC

j_gene: TRBJ1-1
abundance: few
v_gene: TRBV27
d_gene: NA
CDR3aa: CASSPAGGRSTEAFF
CDR3nt: TGTGCCAGCAGCCCAGCGGGGGGGCGTAGCACTGAAGCTTTCTTT

j_gene: TRBJ2-7
abundance: NA
v_gene: TRBV7-9
d_gene: NA
CDR3aa: CASSFTHGREEQYF
CDR3nt: TGTGCCAGCAGCTTCACTCACGGACGGGAGGAGCAGTACTTC

j_gene: TRBJ1-1
abundance: once
v_gene: TRBV6-5
d_gene: NA
CDR3aa: CASRAGVDTEAFF
CDR3nt: TGTGCCAGCAGGGCAGGGGTCGACACTGAAGCTTTCTTT

j_gene: TRBJ2-7
abundance: NA
v_gene: TRBV6-5
d_gene: NA
CDR3aa: CATSNPTEQYF
CDR3nt: TGTGCCACCTCCAACCCTACGGAGCAGTACTTC

j_gene: TRBJ2-5
abundance: once
v_gene: TRBV25-1
d_gene: NA
CDR3aa: CASSGGGSGTLGETQYF
CDR3nt: TGTGCCAGCAGTGGTGGGGGGAGCGGGACACTGGGGGAGACCCAGTACTTC

j_gene: TRBJ1-2
abundance: NA
v_gene: TRBV15
d_gene: NA
CDR3aa: CATSRDVYGYTF
CDR3nt: TGTGCCACCAGCAGAGACGTCTATGGCTACACCTTC

j_gene: TRBJ2-7
abundance: NA
v_gene: TRBV7-3
d_gene: TRBD2
CDR3aa: CASSIRGLAGGLTTYEQYF
CDR3nt: TGTGCCAGCAGCATCCGCGGACTAGCGGGAGGACTCACAACCTACGAGCAGTACTTC

j_gene: TRBJ1-5
abundance: NA
v_gene: TRBV2
d_gene: TRBD1
CDR3aa: CASSRDSNQPQHF
CDR3nt: TGTGCCAGCAGCCGGGACAGTAATCAGCCCCAGCATTTT

j_gene: TRBJ1-1
abundance: NA
v_gene: TRBV6-2/TRBV6-3
d_gene: TRBD1
CDR3aa: CASSKGQGLNTEAFF
CDR3nt: TGTGCCAGCAGTAAGGGACAGGGGTTGAACACTGAAGCTTTCTTT

j_gene: TRBJ1-1
abundance: NA
v_gene: TRBV6-2/TRBV6-3
d_gene: TRBD1
CDR3aa: CASSYSDRGNLLNTEAFF
CDR3nt: TGTGCCAGCAGTTACAGCGACAGGGGCAACTTATTGAACACTGAAGCTTTCTTT

j_gene: TRBJ2-2
abundance: few
v_gene: TRBV6-6
d_gene: NA
CDR3aa: CASQGGFSDTGELFF
CDR3nt: TGTGCCAGCCAAGGCGGGTTCTCAGACACCGGGGAGCTGTTTTTT

j_gene: TRBJ1-6
abundance: NA
v_gene: TRBV3-1/TRBV3-2
d_gene: NA
CDR3aa: CASSLIDSYNSPLHF
CDR3nt: TGTGCCAGCAGCCTCATCGACTCCTATAATTCACCCCTCCACTTT

j_gene: TRBJ2-5
abundance: NA
v_gene: TRBV19
d_gene: NA
CDR3aa: CASSISVEETQYF
CDR3nt: TGTGCCAGTAGTATATCTGTGGAGGAGACCCAGTACTTC

j_gene: TRBJ2-2
abundance: NA
v_gene: TRBV11-3
d_gene: NA
CDR3aa: CASSQVGSNTGELFF
CDR3nt: TGTGCCAGCAGCCAAGTGGGCAGTAACACCGGGGAGCTGTTTTTT

j_gene: TRBJ1-2
abundance: NA
v_gene: TRBV27
d_gene: TRBD1
CDR3aa: CASSLRTGGVFNYGYTF
CDR3nt: TGTGCCAGCAGTCTCCGGACAGGAGGGGTCTTTAACTATGGCTACACCTTC

j_gene: TRBJ1-2
abundance: NA
v_gene: TRBV10-2
d_gene: NA
CDR3aa: CASSGGSDYGYTF
CDR3nt: TGCGCCAGCTCTGGCGGATCGGACTATGGCTACACCTTC

j_gene: TRBJ2-5
abundance: NA
v_gene: TRBV7-9
d_gene: NA
CDR3aa: CASSLRLEETQYF
CDR3nt: TGTGCCAGCAGCTTACGGTTAGAGGAGACCCAGTACTTC

j_gene: TRBJ2-1
abundance: NA
v_gene: TRBV28
d_gene: NA
CDR3aa: CASRPPSHNEQFF
CDR3nt: TGTGCCAGCAGGCCTCCTAGCCACAATGAGCAGTTCTTC

j_gene: TRBJ2-3
abundance: NA
v_gene: TRBV5-1
d_gene: TRBD1
CDR3aa: CASRGTGGMEDTQYF
CDR3nt: TGCGCCAGCCGTGGGACAGGGGGCATGGAAGATACGCAGTATTTT